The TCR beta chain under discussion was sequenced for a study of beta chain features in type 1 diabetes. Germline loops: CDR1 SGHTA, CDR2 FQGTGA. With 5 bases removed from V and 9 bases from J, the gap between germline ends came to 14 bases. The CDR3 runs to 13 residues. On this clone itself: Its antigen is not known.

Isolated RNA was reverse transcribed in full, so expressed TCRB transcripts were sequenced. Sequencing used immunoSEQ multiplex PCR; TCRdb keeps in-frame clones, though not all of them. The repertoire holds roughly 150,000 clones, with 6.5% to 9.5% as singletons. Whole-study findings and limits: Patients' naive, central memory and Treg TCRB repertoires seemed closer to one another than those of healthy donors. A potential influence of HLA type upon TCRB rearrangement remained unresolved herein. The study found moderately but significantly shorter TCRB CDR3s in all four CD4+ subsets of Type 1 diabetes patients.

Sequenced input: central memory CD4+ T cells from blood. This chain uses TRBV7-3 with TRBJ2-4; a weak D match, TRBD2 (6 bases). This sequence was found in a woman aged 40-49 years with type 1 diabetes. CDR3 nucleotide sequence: TGTGCCAGCAGCCTGGGAGGAGAGGGCATTCAGTACTTC. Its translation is CASSLGGEGIQYF.